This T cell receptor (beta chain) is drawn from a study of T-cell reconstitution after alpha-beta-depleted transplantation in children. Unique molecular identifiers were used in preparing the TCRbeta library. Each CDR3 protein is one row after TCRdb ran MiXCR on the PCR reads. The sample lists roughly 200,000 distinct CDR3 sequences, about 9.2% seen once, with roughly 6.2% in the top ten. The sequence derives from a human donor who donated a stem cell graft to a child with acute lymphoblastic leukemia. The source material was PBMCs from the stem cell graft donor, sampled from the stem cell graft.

The CDR3 is CASSLSGANQPQHF. In nucleotides, the CDR3 is TGTGCCAGCAGTTTATCCGGGGCTAATCAGCCCCAGCATTTT. The J gene is TRBJ1-5, the V gene TRBV27, with a weak D call TRBD1 (5 bases). The CDR3 is 14 amino acids. The V end lost 0 bases, the J end lost 4 bases, and 7 bases lay between the germline ends. CDR1 and CDR2 from the germline V gene are MNHEY and SMNVEV (reference sequence).